This TCR beta chain was documented in a study of blood T cell repertoires in COVID-19. As for the study in general: Samples representing acute and convalescent COVID-19 were sourced from the United States, Italy and Spain. T cells, B-cell-depleted T cells, or PBMCs provided the cDNA or gDNA that served as material.

This table comes from immunoSEQ multiplex PCR, and its TCRdb copy is limited to in-frame clones, with some not included. The profile shows some 87,000 clones, around 82% of them singletons. Germline V CDR1 and CDR2: DFQATT, SNEGSKA (reference sequence). The junction had 7 bases not matched to a gene; V was cut back by 3 bases and J by 3 bases. The CDR3 runs to 15 residues. This chain joins TRBV20-1 and TRBJ2-1; 8 positions agree with TRBD2. Sequencing was performed on peripheral blood. The sequence came from a man older than 75 with active or convalescent COVID-19. CDR3 sequence reads: CSASLRTSFYNEQFF. The CDR3 nucleotides are TGCAGTGCTAGTCTTAGGACTAGCTTCTACAATGAGCAGTTCTTC.